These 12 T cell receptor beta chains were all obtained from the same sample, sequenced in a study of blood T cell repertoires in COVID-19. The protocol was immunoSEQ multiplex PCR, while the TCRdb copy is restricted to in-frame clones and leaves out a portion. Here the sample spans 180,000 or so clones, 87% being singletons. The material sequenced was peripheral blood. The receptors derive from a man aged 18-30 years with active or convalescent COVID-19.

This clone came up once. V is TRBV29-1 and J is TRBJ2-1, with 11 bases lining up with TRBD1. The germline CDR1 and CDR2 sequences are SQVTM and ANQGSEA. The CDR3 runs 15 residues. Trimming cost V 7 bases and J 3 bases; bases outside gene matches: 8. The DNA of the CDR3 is TGCAGCGGGACTCCCGGGACAGGGGGCTACAATGAGCAGTTCTTC. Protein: CSGTPGTGGYNEQFF.

This CDR3 is CASSQAGLHNEQFF. CDR3 nucleotide sequence: TGCGCCAGCAGCCAAGCCGGACTTCACAATGAGCAGTTCTTC. J is TRBJ2-1 and V is TRBV4-3; D is possibly TRBD2 (5 bases). The ends were cut back, 1 base at V and 5 bases at J, with 9 bases in the middle. Germline V gene sequence: CDR1 LGHNA, CDR2 YSLEER. CDR3 length equals 14 residues.

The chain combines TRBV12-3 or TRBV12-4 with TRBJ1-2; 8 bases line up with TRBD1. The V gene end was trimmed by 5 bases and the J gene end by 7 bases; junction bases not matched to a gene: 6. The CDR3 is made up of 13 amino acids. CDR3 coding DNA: TGTGCCAGCAGTACCGGACAGGGCGGTGGCTACACCTTC. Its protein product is CASSTGQGGGYTF.

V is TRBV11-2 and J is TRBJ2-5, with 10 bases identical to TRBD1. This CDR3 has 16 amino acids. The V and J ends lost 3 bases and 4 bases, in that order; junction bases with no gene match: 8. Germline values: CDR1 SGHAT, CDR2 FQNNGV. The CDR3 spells CASSFAGQGRLETQYF. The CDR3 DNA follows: TGTGCCAGCAGCTTCGCGGGACAGGGGCGGTTAGAGACCCAGTACTTC.

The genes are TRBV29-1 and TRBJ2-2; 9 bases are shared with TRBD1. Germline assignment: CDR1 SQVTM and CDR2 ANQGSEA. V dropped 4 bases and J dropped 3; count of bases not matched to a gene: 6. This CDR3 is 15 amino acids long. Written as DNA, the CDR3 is TGCAGCGTTGTATCACAGGGGGCTGACACCGGGGAGCTGTTTTTT. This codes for CSVVSQGADTGELFF.

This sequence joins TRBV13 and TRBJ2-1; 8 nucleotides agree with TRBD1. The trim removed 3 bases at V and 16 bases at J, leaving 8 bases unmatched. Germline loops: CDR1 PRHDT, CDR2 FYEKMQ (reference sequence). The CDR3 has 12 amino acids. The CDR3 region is CASSLTGAPGFF. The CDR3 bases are TGTGCCAGCAGCTTGACAGGGGCTCCCGGCTTCTTC. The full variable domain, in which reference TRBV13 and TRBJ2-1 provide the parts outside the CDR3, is AAGVIQSPRHLIKEKRETATLKCYPIPRHDTVYWYQQGPGQDPQFLISFYEKMQSDKGSIPDRFSAQQFSDYHSELNMSSLELGDSALYFCASSLTGAPGFFGPGTRLTVL.

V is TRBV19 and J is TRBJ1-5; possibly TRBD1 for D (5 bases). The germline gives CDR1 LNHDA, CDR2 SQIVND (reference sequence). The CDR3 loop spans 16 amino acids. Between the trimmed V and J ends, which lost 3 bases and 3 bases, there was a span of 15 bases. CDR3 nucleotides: TGTGCCAGTAGTATGGAGACACGGGACTCCAATCAGCCCCAGCATTTT. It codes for CASSMETRDSNQPQHF. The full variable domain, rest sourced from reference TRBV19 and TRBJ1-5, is DGGITQSPKYLFRKEGQNVTLSCEQNLNHDAMYWYRQDPGQGLRLIYYSQIVNDFQKGDIAEGYSVSREKKESFPLTVTSAQKNPTAFYLCASSMETRDSNQPQHFGDGTRLSIL.

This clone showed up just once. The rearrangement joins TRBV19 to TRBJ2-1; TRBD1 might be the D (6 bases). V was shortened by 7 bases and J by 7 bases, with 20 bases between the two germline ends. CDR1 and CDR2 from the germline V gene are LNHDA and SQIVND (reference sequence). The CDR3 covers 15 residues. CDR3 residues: CASTEGHVASNEQFF. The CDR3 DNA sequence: TGTGCCAGTACAGAGGGACACGTTGCTTCGAATGAGCAGTTCTTC. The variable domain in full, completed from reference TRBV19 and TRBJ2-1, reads DGGITQSPKYLFRKEGQNVTLSCEQNLNHDAMYWYRQDPGQGLRLIYYSQIVNDFQKGDIAEGYSVSREKKESFPLTVTSAQKNPTAFYLCASTEGHVASNEQFFGPGTRLTVL.

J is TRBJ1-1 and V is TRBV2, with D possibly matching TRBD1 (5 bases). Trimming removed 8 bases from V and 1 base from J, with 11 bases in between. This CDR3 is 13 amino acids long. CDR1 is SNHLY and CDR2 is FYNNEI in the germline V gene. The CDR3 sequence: CASGAGTNTEAFF. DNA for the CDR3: TGTGCCAGCGGGGCCGGAACGAACACTGAAGCTTTCTTT.

In DNA, the CDR3 is TGTGCCAGCAGTCCCTTAGGGGTTGGCCCAGATACGCAGTATTTT. Its protein is CASSPLGVGPDTQYF. The chain employs TRBV27 and TRBJ2-3; TRBD1 is a possible D gene (5 bases). The V gene's germline CDR1 is MNHEY and CDR2 SMNVEV (reference sequence). Trimming took off 5 bases at V and 4 bases at J, with 16 bases between the two ends. CDR3 length: 15 residues.

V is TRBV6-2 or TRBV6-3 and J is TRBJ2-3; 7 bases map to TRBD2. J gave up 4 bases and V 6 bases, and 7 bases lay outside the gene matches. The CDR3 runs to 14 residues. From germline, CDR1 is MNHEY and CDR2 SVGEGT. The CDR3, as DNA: TGTGCCAGCAGCCTCGGACTAGACGCAGATACGCAGTATTTT. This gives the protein CASSLGLDADTQYF.

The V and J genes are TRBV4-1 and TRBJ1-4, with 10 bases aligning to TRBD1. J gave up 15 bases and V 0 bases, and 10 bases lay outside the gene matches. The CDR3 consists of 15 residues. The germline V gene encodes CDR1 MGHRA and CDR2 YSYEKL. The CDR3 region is CASSQDAGQGIRVFF. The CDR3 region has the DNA TGCGCCAGCAGCCAAGACGCGGGACAGGGGATTAGGGTGTTTTTT.